The entry that follows covers one T cell receptor (beta chain) sequence. The target antigen is unknown. For every sample, eight separate reactions were used to make cDNA. TCRdb reanalyzed the 5' RACE reads and collapses them to one entry per CDR3 protein, without DNA. The table lists some 330,000 distinct CDR3 sequences. This entry is derived from a study of monozygotic twins with inflammatory bowel disease. Overall study findings and caveats: IBD-affected twins scored below their healthy co-twins in TCRbeta diversity (inverse Simpson).

This CDR3 is built from 15 residues. Germline-derived CDR1 and CDR2 are SGHTA and FQGNSA. The chain links TRBV7-2 to TRBJ2-1. This clonotype was sampled from a human donor with ulcerative colitis or Crohn's disease, or a healthy co-twin of an affected twin (not recorded which). Source material: blood. CDR3 in amino acids: CASSLVVGAYNEQFF.